Listed below are T cell receptor beta chains from one sample, sequenced in a study of shared clonotypes between healthy human individuals. TCRdb keeps only in-frame clones here, not all; method: immunoSEQ multiplex PCR. The top ten hold about 1.1% of the sample, which has 2 million or so clones, 85% to 95% seen once. The sample consisted of naive CD8+ T cells sorted from blood. These receptors all stem from a man between 18 and 35 years old in good health. Both conserved end residues are part of each CDR3. Fields, in order: V gene, J gene, clone size, D gene, CDR3 DNA, CDR3 protein. The D gene is left open where the match is weak. Clone size is stated in some rows and not others, as once, few, many or a class when expanded.

TRBV9	TRBJ2-3	few	NA	TGTGCCAGCAGCGTAGCGGGATCCACAGATACGCAGTATTTT	CASSVAGSTDTQYF
TRBV2	TRBJ2-7	NA	TRBD2	TGTGCCAGCAGTGAATTGGGACTAGCGGGAGGAAGAGCCTACGAGCAGTACTTC	CASSELGLAGGRAYEQYF
TRBV11-2	TRBJ1-1	NA	NA	TGTGCCAGCAGCTTAGGGGCGGGCACTGAAGCTTTCTTT	CASSLGAGTEAFF
TRBV4-3	TRBJ1-1	NA	NA	TGCGCCAGCAGCCAAGATCATGTGGGCTTTGAAGCTTTCTTT	CASSQDHVGFEAFF
TRBV27	TRBJ2-3	NA	NA	TGTGCCAGCAGCCTACCCCCTTGGGGCACAGATACGCAGTATTTT	CASSLPPWGTDTQYF
TRBV28	TRBJ1-2	NA	NA	TGTGCCAGCAGTTTATCCATCTCAGATGGCTACACCTTC	CASSLSISDGYTF
TRBV27	TRBJ2-7	NA	TRBD1	TGTGCCAGCAGTTCCGGACAGGGGATGCGAGGCGAGCAGTACTTC	CASSSGQGMRGEQYF
TRBV5-1	TRBJ1-2	NA	TRBD1	TGCGCCAGCAGCGTGACAGGGGGCGACTATGGCTACACCTTC	CASSVTGGDYGYTF
TRBV4-2	TRBJ2-5	once	TRBD1	TGTGCCAGCAGCCTTTGGACAGGCGGCCAAGAGACCCAGTACTTC	CASSLWTGGQETQYF
TRBV5-5	TRBJ1-1	NA	NA	TGTGCCAGCAGCTTGATTCAGGGCTTTGAAGCTTTCTTT	CASSLIQGFEAFF
TRBV5-6	TRBJ1-3	NA	NA	TGTGCCAGCAGCCGAGTGCCACGTGCTGGAAACACCATATATTTT	CASSRVPRAGNTIYF
TRBV20-1	TRBJ2-7	NA	NA	TGCAGTGCTATGGCAATAGAGCAGTACTTC	CSAMAIEQYF
TRBV7-8	TRBJ2-2	NA	NA	TGTGCCCTTACCTTGAGCAGCTTAGATCGGTGGGGTGGAGGAGCTAACACCGGGGAGCTGTTTTTT	CALTLSSLDRWGGGANTGELFF
TRBV28	TRBJ2-7	NA	TRBD1	TGTGCCAGCAGTTTGGACAGGGGAAACGCCTACGAGCAGTACTTC	CASSLDRGNAYEQYF
TRBV5-1	TRBJ2-7	NA	NA	TGCGCCAGCAGCTTGGCGATGGCGATACGGGACGAGCAGTACTTC	CASSLAMAIRDEQYF
TRBV30	TRBJ2-4	NA	TRBD1	TGTGCCTGGAAGGCAACAGGGGGCGCGGGCATTCAGTACTTC	CAWKATGGAGIQYF
TRBV5-1	TRBJ1-4	NA	TRBD1	TGCGCCAGCAGCCTGTCCGGGACAGGGGAGGAAAAACTGTTTTTT	CASSLSGTGEEKLFF
TRBV30	TRBJ2-3	NA	NA	TGTGCCTGGAGTCAGGATAGCACAGATACGCAGTATTTT	CAWSQDSTDTQYF
TRBV7-8	TRBJ2-2	NA	NA	TGTGCCAGCAGCACCTTACAGGGCTCCACCGGGGAGCTGTTTTTT	CASSTLQGSTGELFF
TRBV4-3	TRBJ1-1	NA	NA	TGCGCCAGCAGCCAAGACGGATCGGTCGGCCCAAACACTGAAGCTTTCTTT	CASSQDGSVGPNTEAFF
TRBV7-9	TRBJ1-6	NA	NA	TGTGCCAGCAGCCCGCCTTTTTTGGGGTCACCCCTCCACTTT	CASSPPFLGSPLHF
TRBV27	TRBJ1-4	NA	NA	TGTGCCAGCAAGGCATTGGCAACTAATGAAAAACTGTTTTTT	CASKALATNEKLFF
TRBV28	TRBJ1-1	NA	NA	TGTGCCAGCAGTTCCAGGGGAATGGACACTGAAGCTTTCTTT	CASSSRGMDTEAFF
TRBV19	TRBJ2-1	NA	NA	TGTGCCAGTAGTATAGATCCGGTAAACGGCAATGAGCAGTTCTTC	CASSIDPVNGNEQFF
TRBV19	TRBJ2-2	once	NA	TGTGCCAGTAGTTTCCCCGCGAGCACGAACACCGGGGAGCTGTTTTTT	CASSFPASTNTGELFF
TRBV11-2	TRBJ2-1	NA	TRBD2	TGTGCCAGCAGCTTTACTAGCGGGAGTATAGCCTACAATGAGCAGTTCTTC	CASSFTSGSIAYNEQFF
TRBV6-4	TRBJ2-3	NA	NA	TGTGCCACCCCCCGAAAGGGTGTGGCAGATACGCAGTATTTT	CATPRKGVADTQYF
TRBV19	TRBJ1-2	NA	TRBD1	TGTGCCAGTAGTTGGACAGGGTCAGACTATGGCTACACCTTC	CASSWTGSDYGYTF
TRBV6-6	TRBJ2-2	NA	NA	TGTGCCAGCAGTTACGGGCTGGAGAACACCGGGGAGCTGTTTTTT	CASSYGLENTGELFF
TRBV2	TRBJ2-3	NA	TRBD2	TGTGCCAGCAGCCTGACTAGCGGGAGATCCACAGATACGCAGTATTTT	CASSLTSGRSTDTQYF
TRBV6-5	TRBJ2-7	NA	NA	TGTGCCAGCAGCCTATCCGGAGGTCTTCCCTACGAGCAGTACTTC	CASSLSGGLPYEQYF
TRBV9	TRBJ2-3	NA	NA	TGTGCCAGCAGCGTAGCGGGGGATACGCAGTATTTT	CASSVAGDTQYF
TRBV27	TRBJ1-3	NA	NA	TGTGCCAGCAGTTTATCGAGGGCCGGAAACACCATATATTTT	CASSLSRAGNTIYF
TRBV28	TRBJ2-2	NA	NA	TGTGCCAGCAGTTTCCGGGGATTGAACACCGGGGAGCTGTTTTTT	CASSFRGLNTGELFF
TRBV19	TRBJ2-5	once	NA	TGTGCCAGTAGTGGGGGGCGAGAGACCCAGTACTTC	CASSGGRETQYF
TRBV2	TRBJ1-4	NA	TRBD1	TGTGCCAGCAGTGACAAGGGGGCGGACTTCCAACCACATAATGAAAAACTGTTTTTT	CASSDKGADFQPHNEKLFF
TRBV10-2	TRBJ1-5	once	TRBD1	TGCGCCAGCGGGGGGACAGGACCTACCCGACTCAATCAGCCCCAGCATTTT	CASGGTGPTRLNQPQHF
TRBV11-2	TRBJ1-1	NA	TRBD1	TGTGCCAGCAGCTTAGCTGGACAGGGGAGGGAGGGAATGAACACTGAAGCTTTCTTT	CASSLAGQGREGMNTEAFF
TRBV25-1	TRBJ2-3	NA	NA	TGTGCCAGCAGTAGAGGGGGCACAGATACGCAGTATTTT	CASSRGGTDTQYF
TRBV28	TRBJ1-1	NA	NA	TGTGCCAGCAAAAAATGGGAGAACACTGAAGCTTTCTTT	CASKKWENTEAFF
TRBV2	TRBJ2-1	NA	NA	TGTGCCAGCAGTGATCTGTGGGCAGGGAGCTCCTACAATGAGCAGTTCTTC	CASSDLWAGSSYNEQFF
TRBV30	TRBJ1-2	NA	NA	TGTGCCTGGAACGGGGGCGTGTATGGCTACACCTTC	CAWNGGVYGYTF
TRBV30	TRBJ1-2	NA	NA	TGTGCCTGGAAACACCAGGAGACTCTTTATGGCTACACCTTC	CAWKHQETLYGYTF
TRBV4-1	TRBJ1-1	NA	TRBD1	TGCGCCAGCAGCCAGGTACAGGGGATTCTCGTCGGAGCTTTCTTT	CASSQVQGILVGAFF
TRBV13	TRBJ2-4	NA	NA	TGTGCCAGCAGCTTAGAGGCAGGATTAGCCAAAAACATTCAGTACTTC	CASSLEAGLAKNIQYF
TRBV29-1	TRBJ2-7	NA	NA	TGCAGCTCCCAACACAAAGGGGAGCAGTACTTC	CSSQHKGEQYF